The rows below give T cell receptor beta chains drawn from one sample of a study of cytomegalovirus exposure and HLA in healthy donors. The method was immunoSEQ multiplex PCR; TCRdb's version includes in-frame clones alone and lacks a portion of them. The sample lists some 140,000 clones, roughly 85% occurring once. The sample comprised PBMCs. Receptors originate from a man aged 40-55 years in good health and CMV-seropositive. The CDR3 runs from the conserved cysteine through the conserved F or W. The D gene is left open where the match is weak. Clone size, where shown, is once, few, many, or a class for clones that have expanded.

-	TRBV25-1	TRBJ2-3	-	TGTGCCAGCAGCCCACGGTTTAGCACAGATACGCAGTATTTT	CASSPRFSTDTQYF
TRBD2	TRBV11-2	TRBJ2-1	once	TGTGCCAGCAGCCCAGGTAGCGGGAGACGGAATGAGCAGTTCTTC	CASSPGSGRRNEQFF
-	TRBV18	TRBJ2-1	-	TGTGCCAGCTCACAACGGACAGGGACTGCGGGAGGGGAGCAGTTCTTC	CASSQRTGTAGGEQFF
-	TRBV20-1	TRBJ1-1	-	TGCAGTGCCCAGTTGAACACTGAAGCTTTCTTT	CSAQLNTEAFF
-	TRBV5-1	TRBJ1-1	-	TGCGCCAGCAGCTTGGACAGGAACACTGAAGCTTTCTTT	CASSLDRNTEAFF
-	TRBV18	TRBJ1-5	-	TGTGCCAGCTCACCTCCACCAAATGCGGGGGGTCAGCCCCAGCATTTT	CASSPPPNAGGQPQHF
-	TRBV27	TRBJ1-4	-	TGTGCCAGCAGTTTAAGTGTGAGGGGGTTTGCTGAAAAACTGTTTTTT	CASSLSVRGFAEKLFF
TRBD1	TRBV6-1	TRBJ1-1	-	TGTGCCAGCAGTGCCTCTACAGGGGTTCACACTGAAGCTTTCTTT	CASSASTGVHTEAFF
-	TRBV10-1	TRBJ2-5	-	TGCGCCCCCTCAATCTGTGCGCAGTACTTC	CAPSICAQYF
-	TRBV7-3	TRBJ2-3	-	TGTGCCAGCAGCTTAGGCCTAGCCGCAGATACGCAGTATTTT	CASSLGLAADTQYF
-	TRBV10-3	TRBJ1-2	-	TGTGCCATCAGTGAAGGAGCAAACTATGGCTACACCTTC	CAISEGANYGYTF
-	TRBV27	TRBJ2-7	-	TGTGCCAGCAGTTTATTATACGAGCAGTACTTC	CASSLLYEQYF
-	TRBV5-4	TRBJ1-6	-	TGTGCCAGCAGCTTGGGGCCGGGTAGCTCCTATAATTCACCCCTCCACTTT	CASSLGPGSSYNSPLHF
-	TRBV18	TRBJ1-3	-	TGTGCCAGCTCACCGCCCGGTTCGGTGGACACCATATATTTT	CASSPPGSVDTIYF
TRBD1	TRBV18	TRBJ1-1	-	TGTGCCAGCTCGGACAGGGTTTTTAACACTGAAGCTTTCTTT	CASSDRVFNTEAFF
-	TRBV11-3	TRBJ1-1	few	TGTGCCAGCTCCTCGACTGTGAACACTGAAGCTTTCTTT	CASSSTVNTEAFF
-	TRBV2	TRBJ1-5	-	TGTGCCAGCAGTAAAATGGGCGTCTATAGCAATCAGCCCCAGCATTTT	CASSKMGVYSNQPQHF
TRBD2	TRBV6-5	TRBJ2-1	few	TGTGCCAGCAGCCAGGGACTAGCGGGAGCGTATGAGCAGTTCTTC	CASSQGLAGAYEQFF
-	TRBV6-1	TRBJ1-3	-	TGTGCCAGCAGTGAACGGACAACTTTTGGAAACACCATATATTTT	CASSERTTFGNTIYF
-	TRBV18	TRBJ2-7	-	TGTGCCAGCTCACCACCGGGGCTCAACGAGCAGTACTTC	CASSPPGLNEQYF
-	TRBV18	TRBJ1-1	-	TGTGCCAGCTCACCTGGAGAACCCACTGAAGCTTTCTTT	CASSPGEPTEAFF
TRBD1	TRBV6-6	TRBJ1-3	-	TGTGCCAGCAGTCGACCGGACAGGGGGAACACCATATATTTT	CASSRPDRGNTIYF
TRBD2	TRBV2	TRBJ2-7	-	TGTGCCAGCAGTGAACGGGAGGGCCTTCACGAGCAGTACTTC	CASSEREGLHEQYF
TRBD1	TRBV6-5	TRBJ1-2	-	TGTGCCAGCAGTTACTCCCAACAGGGGAGTGGGGGCTACACCTTC	CASSYSQQGSGGYTF
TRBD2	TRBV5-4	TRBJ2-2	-	TGTGCCAGCAATGAGAGGGGTCGGGCTAGCGGGAACCTCGGGGAGCTGTTTTTT	CASNERGRASGNLGELFF
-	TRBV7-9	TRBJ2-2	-	TGTGCCAGCAGCTTCGACTTGGTACCGAGGGAGCTGTTTTTT	CASSFDLVPRELFF
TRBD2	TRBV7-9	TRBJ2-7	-	TGTTCCAGCAGCTTACGGACTAGCGGGATTCCCTACGAGCAGTACTTC	CSSSLRTSGIPYEQYF
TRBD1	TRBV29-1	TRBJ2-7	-	TGCAGCGCGACAGGGGTATCCTACGAGCAGTACTTC	CSATGVSYEQYF